A single sample is the source of the 30 T cell receptor beta chains below, sequenced in a study of CD4 T cell repertoires in COVID-19. These receptors' targets are unknown. Here immunoSEQ multiplex PCR was the method, and the copy in TCRdb shows in-frame clones only, minus some. This table has approximately 540 clones, approximately 16% appearing once. Sequencing was performed on memory CD4+ T cells, cultured in vitro, taken after recovery from COVID-19. The receptor source for this set is a human donor who had COVID-19.

In its sample, this clone ranks as large (0.1 to 1%). V is TRBV13 and J is TRBJ2-5; 10 bases fit TRBD2. Germline CDR1 reads PRHDT; CDR2 reads FYEKMQ (reference sequence). J was trimmed by 2 bases and V by 5 bases; bases with no gene match: 11. The CDR3 is 17 amino acids. The CDR3, as DNA: TGTGCCAGCAGCCTCGGCTGGGGACTAGCGCATCAAGAGACCCAGTACTTC. Its translation is CASSLGWGLAHQETQYF.

This clone is hyperexpanded in the sample. The chain combines TRBV28 with TRBJ1-2; possibly TRBD1 for D (5 bases). Germline lookup yields CDR1 MDHEN and CDR2 SYDVKM. This CDR3 is built from 14 residues. Trimming removed 3 bases at V and 7 bases at J, with 15 bases between. This chain's CDR3 is CASSLGGGRRGYTF. CDR3 bases: TGTGCCAGCAGTTTGGGGGGAGGGAGGCGTGGCTACACCTTC.

Sample share makes this clone large (0.1 to 1%). The V call is TRBV29-1, the J call TRBJ2-7; 10 nucleotides line up with TRBD1. The germline gives CDR1 SQVTM, CDR2 ANQGSEA. V gave up 1 base and J gave up 1 base; unmatched junction bases: 1. CDR3 length: 14 residues. CDR3 DNA sequence: TGCAGCGTTGAAGGGACAGGGGGATCCTACGAGCAGTACTTC. This codes for CSVEGTGGSYEQYF.

By sample fraction, this clone is hyperexpanded. The rearrangement uses TRBV7-9 and TRBJ1-1; 9 bases line up with TRBD1. Germline CDR1 reads SEHNR; CDR2 reads FQNEAQ (reference sequence). Trimming took 7 bases from V and 2 from J; bases not matched to a gene: 11. The CDR3 runs to 16 residues. In DNA, the CDR3 is TGTGCCAGCACCTCAGGGACAGGGACCCTAAACACTGAAGCTTTCTTT. Encoded protein: CASTSGTGTLNTEAFF.

The rearrangement uses TRBV5-1 and TRBJ1-2; 8 bases fit TRBD1. Germline-derived CDR1 and CDR2 are SGHRS and YFSETQ. This CDR3 is built from 16 residues. Unmatched junction bases numbered 4, after V lost 0 bases and J lost 0 bases. CDR3 sequence reads: CASSLGTGTANYGYTF. CDR3 in DNA: TGCGCCAGCAGCTTGGGGACAGGGACGGCTAACTATGGCTACACCTTC.

The chain employs TRBV19 and TRBJ1-5; TRBD1 aligns across 9 bases. Germline V gene lookup returns CDR1 LNHDA and CDR2 SQIVND (reference sequence). Trimming at V came to 3 bases and at J to 2 bases, leaving 5 bases not matched to a gene. This CDR3 region has 16 residues. In DNA, the CDR3 is TGTGCCAGTAGTATGTGGGGACAGGGTGGCAATCAGCCCCAGCATTTT. Amino acid sequence: CASSMWGQGGNQPQHF.

In this sample, this clone is medium-sized (0.01 to 0.1%). Other DNA sequences of this sample code for an identical CDR3. CDR3 loop: CASSPGTTNTGELFF. For the CDR3, the DNA is TGCGCCAGCAGCCCCGGGACAACGAACACCGGGGAGCTGTTTTTT. The rearrangement joins TRBV5-1 to TRBJ2-2; tentatively, D is TRBD1 (6 bases). Germline CDR1 is SGHRS and CDR2 is YFSETQ. Trimming stripped 4 bases from V and 0 bases from J, with 10 bases between. The CDR3 runs 15 residues.

This clone is deemed large. The chain carries TRBV28 and TRBJ1-1; a possible D gene is TRBD1 (5 bases). Trimming stripped 6 bases from V and 6 bases from J, with 20 bases between. CDR3 length: 15 residues. Germline CDR1 is MDHEN and CDR2 is SYDVKM. The CDR3 region is CASRSTSLGTSEAFF. The CDR3, as DNA: TGTGCCAGCAGGTCTACGAGCCTTGGGACGTCTGAAGCTTTCTTT.

This clone is labeled medium-sized. At one end, the junction sequence differs from germline, possibly due to a read error. Within the sample, other DNA sequences also encode this same CDR3. The rearrangement joins TRBV10-1 to TRBJ2-3, with TRBD2 identical over 9 bases. This CDR3 has 14 residues. The germline V gene encodes CDR1 WNHNN and CDR2 SYGVQD (reference sequence). The CDR3 spells CARSERRGGDTQYF. CDR3 bases: TGCGCCCGCAGTGAGCGGCGGGGGGGGGATACGCAGTATTTT.

This clone has only one observation. This likely traces to a read error, being one base from a far larger clone. V and J are TRBV3-1 (or the pseudogene TRBV3-2) and TRBJ2-7; D gene ambiguous. V dropped 0 bases and J dropped 3 bases, with 9 bases sitting between them. The CDR3 loop spans 14 amino acids. Germline V CDR1 and CDR2: LGHDT, YNNKEL (reference sequence). The CDR3 DNA reads TGTGCCAGCAGCCAAGATTTGGATCACTACGAGCAGTACTTC. Protein sequence: CASSQDLDHYEQYF.

This clone is medium-sized by share. The chain uses TRBV4-1 and TRBJ2-2, with 10 positions matching TRBD1. The V segment lost 2 bases and the J segment 6 bases; nucleotides outside the gene matches: 12. Per the germline V gene, CDR1 is MGHRA and CDR2 is YSYEKL. The CDR3 contains 18 residues. The CDR3 sequence is CASSQPLDRGLAPGELFF. The CDR3 bases are TGCGCCAGCAGCCAACCACTAGACAGGGGGCTAGCCCCCGGGGAGCTGTTTTTT.

The table lists this clone with a few counts. Only one base separates this from a far larger clonotype, so it likely reflects a read error. The sample contains more than one DNA sequence encoding this CDR3. V is TRBV10-2 and J is TRBJ1-1; D is possibly TRBD1 (6 bases). Germline CDR1 and CDR2: WSHSY and SAAADI. The CDR3 contains 11 residues. The CDR3, as DNA: TGCGCGGGGGGGGGCTCTAATGAAGCTTTCTTT. It codes for CAGGGSNEAFF.

This clone ranks as large. The chain carries TRBV2 and TRBJ2-7; 7 nucleotides match TRBD1. J lost 5 bases, V lost 2 bases, and 6 bases had no gene match. This CDR3 contains 14 residues. Germline V lookup: CDR1 SNHLY, CDR2 FYNNEI. For the CDR3, the DNA is TGTGCCAGCAGTGAAAGGGGGCCCCGCCACGAGCAGTACTTC. Its translation: CASSERGPRHEQYF.

This clone is medium-sized by share. The V and J genes are TRBV7-2 and TRBJ2-2; 10 nucleotides agree with TRBD2. J was trimmed by 2 bases and V by 6 bases; bases with no gene match: 12. Germline V gives CDR1 SGHTA, CDR2 FQGNSA. The CDR3 length is 18 residues. The CDR3 nucleotides read TGTGCCAGCAGTCATTACGGGCTAGCGGGAGACAACACCGGGGAGCTGTTTTTT. Protein: CASSHYGLAGDNTGELFF.

This clone is deemed large. The identical CDR3 is also encoded by other nucleotide sequences in the sample. The gene calls are TRBV6-5 and TRBJ2-2, with D perhaps matching TRBD2 (6 bases). V was pared by 2 bases and J by 5 bases, with 9 bases between. Germline V gene sequence: CDR1 MNHEY, CDR2 SVGAGI. The CDR3 is made up of 14 amino acids. CDR3 bases: TGTGCCAGCAGTTACAGGGGAGGAACCGGGGAGCTGTTTTTT. It is translated as CASSYRGGTGELFF.

By share of the sample, this clone is medium-sized. This sequence joins TRBV11-2 and TRBJ2-5; maybe TRBD2 (6 bases). Germline V gives CDR1 SGHAT, CDR2 FQNNGV. There are 13 residues in the CDR3. V lost 5 bases, J lost 7 bases, and 14 bases lay in between. The CDR3 region is CASSGPTGGTQYF. The CDR3 DNA is TGTGCCAGCAGCGGTCCCACCGGGGGGACCCAGTACTTC.

This clone is labeled as large. The chain combines TRBV27 with TRBJ2-2, with D perhaps being TRBD1 or TRBD2 (6 bases each). Germline CDR1 reads MNHEY; CDR2 reads SMNVEV (reference sequence). The CDR3 loop spans 16 amino acids. The V gene lost 6 bases and the J gene lost 7 bases, with 21 bases spanning the gap. CDR3 nucleotides: TGTGCCAGCAGGCCTACTGGGGGGCTCCGAGGCGGGGAGCTGTTTTTT. It translates to CASRPTGGLRGGELFF.

In this sample, this clone is large. V usage is TRBV2 and J usage is TRBJ2-3; D is possibly TRBD1 (6 bases). Germline loops: CDR1 SNHLY, CDR2 FYNNEI. V was pared by 6 bases and J by 2 bases, with 15 bases between. This CDR3 has 15 residues. The CDR3 nucleotides read TGTGCCAGCAGATGGGGGCAGGGCAACACAGATACGCAGTATTTT. It translates to CASRWGQGNTDTQYF.

By sample fraction, this clone is large. The rearrangement joins TRBV7-2 to TRBJ2-3; 8 positions agree with TRBD2. Germline values: CDR1 SGHTA, CDR2 FQGNSA. This CDR3 spans 17 amino acids. V dropped 8 bases and J dropped 4; count of bases not matched to a gene: 17. CDR3 nucleotides: TGTGCCAGCGGCTATAGAGGGGCGGGAGGCCGCTCAGATACGCAGTATTTT. This codes for CASGYRGAGGRSDTQYF.

This clone is judged large. The rearrangement uses TRBV5-8 and TRBJ2-7, with 7 bases that match TRBD1. The germline V gene has CDR1 SGHTS and CDR2 YDEGEE. This CDR3 contains 14 residues. Losses at the gene ends were 2 bases for V and 4 bases for J; bases not matched to a gene: 6. The chain's CDR3 is CASSFWGQTYEQYF. The CDR3 DNA follows: TGTGCCAGCAGCTTCTGGGGACAGACTTACGAGCAGTACTTC.

The gene calls are TRBV6-5 and TRBJ2-2; D gene unclear. With 7 bases removed from V and 7 bases from J, the gap between germline ends came to 13 bases. CDR1 and CDR2 (germline): MNHEY, SVGAGI. The CDR3 spans 13 residues. The CDR3 loop reads CASNPSLGGELFF. CDR3 coding DNA: TGTGCCAGCAACCCTTCCCTGGGCGGGGAGCTGTTTTTT.

This clone is large within its sample. The gene calls are TRBV5-5 and TRBJ2-1; 13 bases are a match to TRBD2. V dropped 3 bases and J dropped 9; count of bases not matched to a gene: 6. Germline V gene data show CDR1 as SGHKS and CDR2 as YYEKEE (reference sequence). This CDR3 contains 15 residues. Here the CDR3 reads CASSSTSGGATEQFF. As DNA, the CDR3 is TGTGCCAGCAGCTCCACTAGCGGGGGGGCGACTGAGCAGTTCTTC.

In its sample, this clone ranks as medium-sized. The gene calls are TRBV20-1 and TRBJ1-2; maybe TRBD1 (5 bases). V shed 3 bases and J shed 8 bases, with 16 bases lying between them. This CDR3 region has 13 residues. Looked up from germline, CDR1 is DFQATT and CDR2 is SNEGSKA (reference sequence). The CDR3 DNA is TGCAGTGCTAGTCCCGCCGGGGGAAAGGGCTACACCTTC. Protein: CSASPAGGKGYTF.

There are a few counts of this clone. The chain carries TRBV19 and TRBJ2-3; TRBD2 agrees at 9 bases. From germline, CDR1 is LNHDA and CDR2 SQIVND (reference sequence). Germline trimming cut 7 bases from V and 2 bases from J; bases unmatched to any gene: 16. This CDR3 has 18 residues. The CDR3 DNA follows: TGTGCCAGTACCCCCAGGGCTAGCGGGGCAAGAGTCACAGATACGCAGTATTTT. Amino acid sequence: CASTPRASGARVTDTQYF.

By sample share, this clone is medium-sized. CDR3 DNA: TGTGCCAGCAGCTTAGAAAACTATCAGCCCCAGCATTTT. Translated: CASSLENYQPQHF. The chain uses TRBV11-2 and TRBJ1-5; D remains ambiguous. With 0 bases removed from V and 5 bases from J, the gap between germline ends came to 5 bases. The CDR3 totals 13 residues. The V gene's germline CDR1 is SGHAT and CDR2 FQNNGV.

The chain recombines TRBV9 with TRBJ2-1, with 7 bases that match TRBD2. CDR3 length: 16 residues. CDR1 SGDLS and CDR2 YYNGEE come from the germline V gene. Trimming removed 0 bases from V and 2 bases from J; junction bases left unmatched: 5. Here the CDR3 DNA reads TGTGCCAGCAGCGTAGGTGTGGGGGGGGCCTACAATGAGCAGTTCTTC. Residues: CASSVGVGGAYNEQFF.

This clone is termed large. The chain combines TRBV19 with TRBJ1-5; D uncertain. The V and J ends lost 3 bases and 3 bases respectively, with 6 bases between them. Germline CDR1 reads LNHDA; CDR2 reads SQIVND (reference sequence). The CDR3 totals 13 residues. CDR3 DNA: TGTGCCAGTAGTATGAACGTCAATCAGCCCCAGCATTTT. Translation: CASSMNVNQPQHF.

In its sample, this clone is hyperexpanded. This rearrangement joins TRBV7-8 to TRBJ2-2; a weak D match, TRBD2 (5 bases). The V end lost 3 bases, the J end lost 9 bases, and 17 bases lay between the germline ends. This CDR3 spans 15 amino acids. Germline V gene lookup returns CDR1 SGHVS and CDR2 FQNEAQ. CDR3 protein: CASSFSTTQVRELFF. CDR3 sequence (DNA): TGTGCCAGCAGCTTCTCGACTACTCAAGTCCGGGAGCTGTTTTTT.

The table lists this clone with a few counts. The chain links TRBV21-1 to TRBJ1-3; the table gives TRBD1 as D, unverified against the DNA. TRBV21-1 is assigned pseudogene status. The CDR3 covers 18 residues. CDR3 in DNA: TGTGCCAGCAGCAAAAAGGGTTCCGTCTTCACAGGCGGAAACACCATATATTTT. This translates into CASSKKGSVFTGGNTIYF.

This clone is labeled medium-sized. Other DNA sequences in this specimen translate into the identical CDR3. This rearrangement joins TRBV5-1 to TRBJ1-6, with 7 bases lining up with TRBD1. Trimming at V came to 0 bases and at J to 6 bases, leaving 12 bases not matched to a gene. In germline, CDR1 is SGHRS, CDR2 YFSETQ. The CDR3 sequence is 18 residues long. CDR3 nucleotides: TGCGCCAGCAGCTTGGAAGGAGGGGGCGGGGCGGGTAATTCACCCCTCCACTTT. As protein: CASSLEGGGGAGNSPLHF.